The 2 T cell receptor beta chains below all came from one sample that was sequenced in a study of identical twins. MiXCR, applied by TCRdb to the 5' RACE reads, yields one record per CDR3 protein. This sample carries nearly 650,000 distinct CDR3 sequences, less than 9% of them seen once, and the ten largest clones take roughly 1.5%. The same data also contributed to another study, on yellow fever vaccine responses in identical twins.

The sequenced material came from PBMCs. These receptors all come from a woman between 18 and 29 years old in good health.

This clonotype was observed many times. DNA for the CDR3: TGTGCCAGCAGCCAAGATCAGCCGGGACCCTATGGCTACACCTTC. Residues: CASSQDQPGPYGYTF. This chain connects TRBV14 to TRBJ1-2; a weak D match, TRBD1 (5 bases). The V end was cut by 0 bases, the J end by 4 bases, with 12 bases between. The germline V gene has CDR1 SGHDN and CDR2 FVKESK. The CDR3 length is 15 residues.

The chain employs TRBV12-3 or TRBV12-4 and TRBJ2-3; D is ambiguous. The CDR3 loop spans 15 amino acids. V was shortened by 1 base and J by 1 base, with 9 bases between the two germline ends. The CDR3 DNA reads as TGTGCCAGCAGTTTAGTCCGGTCCCGCACAGATACGCAGTATTTT. It codes for CASSLVRSRTDTQYF.